This TCR beta chain came from a study of T cells in Graves' hyperthyroidism and ophthalmopathy. The diagnoses drew upon clinical symptoms, serum thyroxine and TRAb, thyroid ultrasound and orbital computed tomography. Authors of the study amplified TCR beta CDR3 regions from RNA transcripts. The HTBI set primed first-round TCR CDR3 RT-PCR. TCRdb itself ran the multiplex PCR reads through MiXCR, one entry per CDR3 protein. This table has 200,000 to 250,000 distinct CDR3 sequences, roughly a sixth appearing once. This clonotype was observed a handful of times. The V segment lost 0 bases and the J segment 5 bases; nucleotides outside the gene matches: 5. Looked up from germline, CDR1 is MDHEN and CDR2 is SYDVKM. CDR3 length: 16 residues.

The TCR was taken from a woman aged 45-65 years with Graves' hyperthyroidism. The specimen was blood. The chain couples TRBV28 to TRBJ2-2; 8 bases are shared with TRBD2. The CDR3 region has the DNA TGTGCCAGCAGTTTATGGGTGGGACTAGTGACCGGGGAGCTGTTTTTT. The encoded protein is CASSLWVGLVTGELFF.